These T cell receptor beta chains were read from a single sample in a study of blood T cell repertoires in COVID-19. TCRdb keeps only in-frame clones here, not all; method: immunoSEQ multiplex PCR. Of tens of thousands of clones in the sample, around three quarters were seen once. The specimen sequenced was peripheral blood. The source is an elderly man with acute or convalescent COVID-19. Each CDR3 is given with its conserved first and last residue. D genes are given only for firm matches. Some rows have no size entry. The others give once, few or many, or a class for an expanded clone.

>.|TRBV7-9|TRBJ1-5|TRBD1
CASSRGTDNQPQHF
TGTGCCAGCAGCCGTGGGACAGATAATCAGCCCCAGCATTTT
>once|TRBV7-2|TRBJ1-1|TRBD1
CASSSFPGQGQAFF
TGTGCCAGCAGCTCCTTCCCGGGACAGGGTCAAGCTTTCTTT
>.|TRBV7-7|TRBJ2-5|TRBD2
CASSLTPRLAGAETQYF
TGTGCCAGCAGCTTAACCCCCCGACTAGCGGGGGCAGAGACCCAGTACTTC
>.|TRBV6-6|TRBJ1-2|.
CASSPQGSNYGYTF
TGTGCCAGCAGTCCCCAGGGGTCTAACTATGGCTACACCTTC
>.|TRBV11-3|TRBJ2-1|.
CASSLERYNEQFF
TGTGCCAGCAGCTTAGAGAGGTACAATGAGCAGTTCTTC
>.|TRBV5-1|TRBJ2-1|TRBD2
CASSLSSGGYNEQFF
TGCGCCAGCAGCTTATCTAGCGGGGGCTACAATGAGCAGTTCTTC
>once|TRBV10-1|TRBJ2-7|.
CASQASPYEQYF
TGCGCCAGCCAGGCTAGCCCCTACGAGCAGTACTTC
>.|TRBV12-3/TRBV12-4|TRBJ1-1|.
CASSLSTEAFF
TGTGCCAGCAGTTTATCGACTGAAGCTTTCTTT
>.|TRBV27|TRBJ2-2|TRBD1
CASSFQGEWAGELFF
TGTGCCAGCAGTTTTCAGGGGGAATGGGCCGGGGAGCTGTTTTTT
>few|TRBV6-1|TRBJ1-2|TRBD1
CASSVDRGAFNYGYTF
TGTGCCAGCAGTGTCGACAGGGGCGCTTTTAACTATGGCTACACCTTC
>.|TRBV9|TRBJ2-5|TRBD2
CASSVSSGAYSMQTQYF
TGTGCCAGCAGCGTCTCTAGCGGGGCATACTCAATGCAGACCCAGTACTTC
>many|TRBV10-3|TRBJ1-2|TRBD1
CAISEGAGTDGYTF
TGTGCCATCAGTGAGGGAGCCGGGACAGATGGCTACACCTTC
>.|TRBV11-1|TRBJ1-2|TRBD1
CASSIAGGQGGYTF
TGTGCCAGCAGTATCGCCGGTGGACAGGGAGGCTACACCTTC
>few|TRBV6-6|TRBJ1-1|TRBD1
CASSSGGTAFF
TGTGCCAGCAGCTCAGGGGGCACAGCTTTCTTT
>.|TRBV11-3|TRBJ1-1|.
CASSLTRDTEAFF
TGTGCCAGCAGCTTAACCAGGGACACTGAAGCTTTCTTT
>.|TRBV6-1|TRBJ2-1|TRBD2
CASSVNLAGVYNEQFF
TGTGCCAGCAGTGTAAACCTAGCGGGCGTCTACAATGAGCAGTTCTTC
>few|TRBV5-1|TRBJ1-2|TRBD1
CASSTGQAHGYTF
TGCGCCAGCAGCACCGGACAGGCGCATGGCTACACCTTC
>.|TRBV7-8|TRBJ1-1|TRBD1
CASSWDRLNTEAFF
TGTGCCAGCAGCTGGGACAGGTTGAACACTGAAGCTTTCTTT
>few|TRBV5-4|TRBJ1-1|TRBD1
CASSFNRGLTEAFF
TGTGCCAGCAGCTTTAACAGGGGGCTTACTGAAGCTTTCTTT
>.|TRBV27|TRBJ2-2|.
CAIRLSGNTGELFF
TGTGCAATCAGACTTAGCGGTAACACCGGGGAGCTGTTTTTT
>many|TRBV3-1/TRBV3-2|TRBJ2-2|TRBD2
CASSQDRGSPSNTGELFF
TGTGCCAGCAGCCAAGATCGCGGGAGCCCTTCGAACACCGGGGAGCTGTTTTTT
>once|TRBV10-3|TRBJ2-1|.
CAISELVSVSYNEQFF
TGTGCCATCAGTGAGTTGGTTAGCGTGAGCTACAATGAGCAGTTCTTC
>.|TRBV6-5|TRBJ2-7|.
CASSLGGAWEQYF
TGTGCCAGCAGTTTAGGGGGGGCGTGGGAGCAGTACTTC
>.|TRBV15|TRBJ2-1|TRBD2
CATSRDWTSGRNRGNEQFF
TGTGCCACCAGCAGAGATTGGACTAGCGGGAGAAATAGGGGTAATGAGCAGTTCTTC
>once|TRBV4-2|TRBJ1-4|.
CASSPAGGAGTNEKLFF
TGTGCCAGCAGCCCCGCGGGAGGGGCCGGGACTAATGAAAAACTGTTTTTT
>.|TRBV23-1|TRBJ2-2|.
CASSRQRTGELFF
TGCGCCAGCAGTCGACAGCGAACCGGGGAGCTGTTTTTT
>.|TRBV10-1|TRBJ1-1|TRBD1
CASSEQGAIGTEAFF
TGCGCCAGCAGTGAACAGGGGGCGATCGGCACTGAAGCTTTCTTT
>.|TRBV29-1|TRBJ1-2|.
CSVVPNEDRGNGYTF
TGCAGCGTTGTCCCCAATGAAGACCGGGGGAATGGCTACACCTTC
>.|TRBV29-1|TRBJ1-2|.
CSVGGGVEYGYTF
TGCAGCGTTGGAGGGGGAGTTGAGTATGGCTACACCTTC
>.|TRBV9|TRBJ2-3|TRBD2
CASSDRARLAGGSSTDTQYF
TGTGCCAGCAGCGACCGCGCAAGACTAGCGGGGGGCTCTAGCACAGATACGCAGTATTTT
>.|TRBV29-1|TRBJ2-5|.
CSGGRAQGETQYF
TGCAGCGGGGGACGGGCTCAGGGGGAGACCCAGTACTTC
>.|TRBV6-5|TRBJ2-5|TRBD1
CASTGTGQETQYF
TGTGCCAGCACCGGGACAGGGCAAGAGACCCAGTACTTC
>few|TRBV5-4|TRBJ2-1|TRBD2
CASSLEAGGFNEQFF
TGTGCCAGCAGCTTAGAAGCGGGAGGTTTTAATGAGCAGTTCTTC
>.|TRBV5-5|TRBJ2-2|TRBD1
CASSLSGTGHTGELFF
TGTGCCAGCAGCTTGAGCGGGACAGGGCACACCGGGGAGCTGTTTTTT
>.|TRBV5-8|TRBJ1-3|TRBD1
CASSLVGTGGPGNTIYF
TGTGCCAGCAGCCTCGTCGGGACAGGGGGACCTGGAAACACCATATATTTT
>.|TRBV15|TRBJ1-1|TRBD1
CATSRDIQGVTEAFF
TGTGCCACCAGCAGAGATATACAGGGGGTGACTGAAGCTTTCTTT
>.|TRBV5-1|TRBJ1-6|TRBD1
CASSIGQGLNSPLHF
TGCGCCAGCAGCATTGGACAGGGTCTGAATTCACCCCTCCACTTT
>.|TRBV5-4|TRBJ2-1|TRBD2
CASSLGLSGGADEQFF
TGTGCCAGCAGCTTGGGACTTAGCGGGGGGGCGGATGAGCAGTTCTTC
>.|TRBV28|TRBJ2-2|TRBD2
CASSLSGRSGGELFF
TGTGCCAGCAGTTTAAGCGGGAGGTCGGGCGGGGAGCTGTTTTTT
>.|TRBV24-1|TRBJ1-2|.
CATSDPRDGYTF
TGTGCCACCAGTGACCCTCGGGATGGCTACACCTTC
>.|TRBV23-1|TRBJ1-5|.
CASSQPDWGHSNQPQHF
TGCGCCAGCAGTCAACCCGATTGGGGCCATAGCAATCAGCCCCAGCATTTT
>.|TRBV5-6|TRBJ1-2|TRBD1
CASSLSGGSDYGYTF
TGTGCCAGCAGCTTGTCAGGGGGGAGTGACTATGGCTACACCTTC
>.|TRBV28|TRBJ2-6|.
CASTLSGANVLTF
TGTGCCAGCACCCTCTCTGGGGCCAACGTCCTGACTTTC
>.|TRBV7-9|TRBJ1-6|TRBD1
CASSGDRGINSPLHF
TGTGCCAGCAGCGGCGACAGGGGCATTAATTCACCCCTCCACTTT
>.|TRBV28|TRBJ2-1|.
CASSLGQAYNEQFF
TGTGCCAGCAGTTTAGGGCAGGCCTACAATGAGCAGTTCTTC
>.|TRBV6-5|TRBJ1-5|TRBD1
CASGPQGYSNQPQHF
TGTGCCAGCGGACCACAGGGGTATAGCAATCAGCCCCAGCATTTT
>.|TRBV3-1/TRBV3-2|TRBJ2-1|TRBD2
CASSSRSGGPQEFF
TGTGCCAGCAGCTCGAGGAGCGGGGGGCCCCAGGAGTTCTTC
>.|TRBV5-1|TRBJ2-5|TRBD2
CASSLGLAGGLETQYF
TGCGCCAGCAGCTTGGGACTAGCGGGGGGTTTGGAGACCCAGTACTTC
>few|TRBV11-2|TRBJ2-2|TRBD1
CASSLLRDRGSGELFF
TGTGCCAGCAGCCTCCTCCGGGACAGGGGGTCGGGGGAGCTGTTTTTT
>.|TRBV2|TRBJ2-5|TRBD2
CASRGSAGAAETQYF
TGTGCCAGCAGGGGGTCTGCGGGAGCTGCCGAGACCCAGTACTTC
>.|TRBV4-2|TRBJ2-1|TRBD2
CASSQAASGGANNEQFF
TGTGCCAGCAGCCAAGCGGCTAGCGGGGGGGCAAACAATGAGCAGTTCTTC
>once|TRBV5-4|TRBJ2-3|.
CASRRGRDTQYF
TGTGCCAGCCGCAGGGGACGGGATACGCAGTATTTT
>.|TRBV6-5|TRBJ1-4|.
CASSYSRGNNEKLFF
TGTGCCAGCAGTTACTCGCGGGGGAATAATGAAAAACTGTTTTTT
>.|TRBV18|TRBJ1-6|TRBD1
CASSPVTGENSPLHF
TGTGCCAGCTCACCGGTGACAGGGGAGAATTCACCCCTCCACTTT